Below, 27 T cell receptor beta chains from the same sample are listed, as sequenced in a study of T cells in Graves' hyperthyroidism and ophthalmopathy. Amplification targeted TCR beta CDR3 regions from RNA transcripts. First-round RT-PCR targeting the TCR CDR3 was performed with the HTBI primer set. Using its own MiXCR run on the multiplex PCR reads, TCRdb lists one record per CDR3 protein. The data show 450,000 to 600,000 distinct CDR3 sequences, roughly 21% seen once. Sequenced sample: blood. The receptor source for this set is a man aged 40-49 years with Graves' ophthalmopathy.

This clonotype was picked up many times. The V call is TRBV12-3 or TRBV12-4, the J call TRBJ2-7; either TRBD1 or TRBD2 may fit D (5 bases each). The CDR3 is made up of 15 amino acids. V was shortened by 2 bases and J by 4 bases, with 15 bases between the two germline ends. The CDR3 bases are TGTGCCAGCAGTTTACCCGGGACGGTTCTTTACGAGCAGTACTTC. Its translation: CASSLPGTVLYEQYF.

This clonotype was found many times. The V and J genes are TRBV11-2 and TRBJ2-5; unclear D gene. The V gene's germline CDR1 is SGHAT and CDR2 FQNNGV. The CDR3 consists of 15 residues. V lost 5 bases and J 0 bases, leaving 13 bases between the germline ends. The CDR3 sequence is CASSSWGRNQETQYF. Here the CDR3 DNA reads TGTGCCAGCAGCAGCTGGGGTAGGAACCAAGAGACCCAGTACTTC.

This clonotype showed up many times. The chain combines TRBV3-1 with TRBJ2-3; D ambiguous. Trimming took off 0 bases at V and 8 bases at J, with 6 bases between the two ends. CDR1 is LGHDT and CDR2 is YNNKEL in the germline V gene (reference sequence). The CDR3 extends over 12 amino acids. CDR3 nucleotide sequence: TGTGCCAGCAGCCAAGATCCTCGTACGCAGTATTTT. Its translation is CASSQDPRTQYF.

This clonotype was picked up a small number of times. The chain carries TRBV5-1 and TRBJ2-1; no firm D call. This CDR3 has 15 residues. CDR1 and CDR2 from the germline V gene are SGHRS and YFSETQ. V was clipped by 6 bases and J by 7 bases, with 20 bases between them. Here the CDR3 DNA reads TGCGCCAGCACATGGATTAGAATGACGAATAATGAGCAGTTCTTC. Translation gives CASTWIRMTNNEQFF. Drawing the rest from reference TRBV5-1 and TRBJ2-1, the complete variable domain is KAGVTQTPRYLIKTRGQQVTLSCSPISGHRSVSWYQQTPGQGLQFLFEYFSETQRNKGNFPGRFSGRQFSNSRSEMNVSTLELGDSALYLCASTWIRMTNNEQFFGPGTRLTVL.

This clonotype came up many times. This chain joins TRBV6-1 and TRBJ2-3; 14 bases are shared with TRBD2. The CDR3 has 19 amino acids. Germline V gives CDR1 MNHNS, CDR2 SASEGT. With 7 bases clipped from V and 4 bases from J, the junction kept 16 bases outside the gene matches. The CDR3 region is CASNIGTSGRWGFADTQYF. The CDR3 nucleotides read TGTGCCAGCAATATAGGGACTAGCGGGAGATGGGGGTTCGCAGATACGCAGTATTTT.

Ten or more counts support this clonotype. This sequence joins TRBV2 and TRBJ1-1; TRBD1 is a possible D gene (5 bases). This CDR3 has 12 residues. Germline CDR1 reads SNHLY; CDR2 reads FYNNEI. V was trimmed by 7 bases and J by 1 base, leaving 7 bases between them. CDR3 coding DNA: TGTGCCAGCATCGACAGGAACACTGAAGCTTTCTTT. This encodes CASIDRNTEAFF.

This clonotype was counted between two and nine times. V is TRBV9 and J is TRBJ2-5; perhaps TRBD2 as D (6 bases). Trimming took 2 bases from V and 1 from J, leaving 12 bases between them. Germline CDR1 and CDR2: SGDLS and YYNGEE. The CDR3 covers 15 residues. CDR3 sequence (DNA): TGTGCCAGCAGCGTGACCGGGACTTCCCAAGAGACCCAGTACTTC. Amino acid sequence: CASSVTGTSQETQYF.

The chain is built from TRBV12-3 or TRBV12-4 and TRBJ1-4, with 10 positions matching TRBD1. J gave up 7 bases and V 6 bases, and 11 bases lay outside the gene matches. CDR3 size: 16 residues. CDR3 residues: CASRFGMTGGTEKLFF. CDR3 coding DNA: TGTGCCAGCAGGTTTGGGATGACAGGGGGCACTGAAAAACTGTTTTTT.

The chain recombines TRBV5-1 with TRBJ1-2; the D gene is possibly TRBD1 (5 bases). Between the trimmed V and J ends, which lost 3 bases and 4 bases, there was a span of 25 bases. CDR3 size: 18 residues. From germline, CDR1 is SGHRS and CDR2 YFSETQ. DNA for the CDR3: TGCGCCAGCAGCTATGACAGTCCAGCTCGAACAAAAGGCTATGGCTACACCTTC. The encoded protein is CASSYDSPARTKGYGYTF.

The chain carries TRBV7-2 and TRBJ1-5; 7 bases fit TRBD1. CDR1 and CDR2 from the germline V gene are SGHTA and FQGNSA. This CDR3 comprises 15 residues. J was trimmed by 6 bases and V by 4 bases; bases with no gene match: 9. CDR3 protein: CASSSAAAGGQPQHF. CDR3 nucleotide sequence: TGTGCCAGCAGCTCCGCCGCGGCAGGGGGTCAGCCCCAGCATTTT.

V is TRBV19 and J is TRBJ1-1; TRBD1 is a possible D gene (5 bases). The CDR3 sequence is 13 residues long. Looked up from germline, CDR1 is LNHDA and CDR2 is SQIVND (reference sequence). V was clipped by 7 bases and J by 0 bases, with 9 bases between them. The CDR3 sequence: CASNMGVNTEAFF. In DNA form, the CDR3 reads TGTGCCAGTAACATGGGGGTGAACACTGAAGCTTTCTTT.

The V and J genes are TRBV2 and TRBJ2-2, with 11 bases that match TRBD2. J was trimmed by 7 bases and V by 2 bases; bases with no gene match: 3. This CDR3 has 15 amino acids. The germline V gene has CDR1 SNHLY and CDR2 FYNNEI. CDR3: CASSETSGSIGELFF. DNA of the CDR3: TGTGCCAGCAGTGAAACTAGCGGGAGCATCGGGGAGCTGTTTTTT.

The rearrangement links TRBV15 to TRBJ1-6; 10 bases match TRBD1. CDR3 size: 18 residues. With V trimmed by 4 bases and J by 8 bases, 14 bases remained unmatched. Germline assignment: CDR1 LNHNV and CDR2 YYDKDF (reference sequence). DNA for the CDR3: TGTGCCACCAGCACTTTTGACAGGGGGCGCGTAAGGGATTCACCCCTCCACTTT. Its translation is CATSTFDRGRVRDSPLHF.

This clonotype was counted between two and nine times. CDR3 sequence: CASSFDVPGELFF. In DNA, the CDR3 is TGTGCCAGCAGTTTTGATGTGCCCGGGGAGCTGTTTTTT. V usage is TRBV12-3 or TRBV12-4 and J usage is TRBJ2-2; D remains unclear. Trimming left V 3 bases short and J 6 bases short, with 8 bases between. This CDR3 region has 13 residues.

The rearrangement joins TRBV3-1 to TRBJ1-5, with D perhaps matching TRBD1 (6 bases). The V end lost 1 base, the J end lost 7 bases, and 14 bases lay between the germline ends. Germline CDR1 LGHDT, CDR2 YNNKEL (reference sequence). This CDR3 is 15 amino acids long. The CDR3 nucleotides read TGTGCCAGCAGCCAAGGAAGGGGGGAAGGGCAGCCCCAGCATTTT. It is translated as CASSQGRGEGQPQHF.

This clonotype was counted a few times. This chain joins TRBV9 and TRBJ2-3, with 8 nucleotides matching TRBD2. This CDR3 has 15 residues. Germline V gives CDR1 SGDLS, CDR2 YYNGEE. V shed 0 bases, J shed 8 bases, and the junction held 8 bases outside the gene matches. CDR3 protein: CASSVGGLDRVTQYF. The CDR3 nucleotides are TGTGCCAGCAGCGTAGGGGGACTAGACCGGGTTACGCAGTATTTT.

This clonotype was detected a few times. The V gene is TRBV20-1, the J gene TRBJ2-5; 7 bases map to TRBD2. The junction had 6 bases not matched to a gene; V was cut back by 3 bases and J by 5 bases. From germline, CDR1 is DFQATT and CDR2 SNEGSKA (reference sequence). This CDR3 has 13 residues. CDR3 DNA sequence: TGCAGTGCTAGGGGGGGGTTAGAGGAGACCCAGTACTTC. Translation: CSARGGLEETQYF.

This chain joins TRBV15 and TRBJ1-5, with unresolved D. This CDR3 region has 11 residues. The germline gives CDR1 LNHNV, CDR2 YYDKDF (reference sequence). With 1 base removed from V and 13 bases from J, the gap between germline ends came to 8 bases. The CDR3 spells CATSRGPRQHF. In DNA form, the CDR3 reads TGTGCCACCAGCAGAGGACCGAGGCAGCATTTT.

This chain connects TRBV6-1 to TRBJ2-7, with 11 bases identical to TRBD1. CDR3 length equals 13 residues. The trim removed 10 bases at V and 1 base at J, leaving 3 bases unmatched. Germline V gene lookup returns CDR1 MNHNS and CDR2 SASEGT. CDR3 amino acids: CATGQGASYEQYF. The CDR3, as DNA: TGTGCCACCGGACAGGGGGCATCCTACGAGCAGTACTTC.

V and J are TRBV7-8 and TRBJ2-1; tentatively, D is TRBD1 (5 bases). The germline gives CDR1 SGHVS, CDR2 FQNEAQ. V was pared by 7 bases and J by 4 bases, with 17 bases between. CDR3 length equals 15 residues. Here the CDR3 reads CASTSGRELYNEQFF. The CDR3 region has the DNA TGTGCCAGCACCTCGGGCAGGGAATTATACAATGAGCAGTTCTTC. Full variable domain (rest looked up from reference TRBV7-8 and TRBJ2-1): GAGVSQSPRYKVAKRGQDVALRCDPISGHVSLFWYQQALGQGPEFLTYFQNEAQLDKSGLPSDRFFAERPEGSVSTLKIQRTQQEDSAVYLCASTSGRELYNEQFFGPGTRLTVL.

The table lists this clonotype with many counts. The chain couples TRBV2 to TRBJ2-1; D is possibly TRBD2 (5 bases). V was clipped by 4 bases and J by 7 bases, with 17 bases between them. This CDR3 comprises 15 residues. Germline values: CDR1 SNHLY, CDR2 FYNNEI. CDR3 DNA: TGTGCCAGCAGTGGGATAGGCGGGCTCCAAAATGAGCAGTTCTTC. Its protein is CASSGIGGLQNEQFF.

The J gene is TRBJ2-3, the V gene TRBV6-2 or TRBV6-3, with TRBD2 matching over 7 bases. This CDR3 has 18 amino acids. V shed 4 bases, J shed 1 base, and the junction held 14 bases outside the gene matches. The germline CDR1 and CDR2 sequences are MNHEY and SVGEGT. DNA of the CDR3: TGTGCCAGCAGTTCCCTCGTCGTCTCCCGGGAGGGCACAGATACGCAGTATTTT. It codes for CASSSLVVSREGTDTQYF.

This clonotype appeared a few times. The CDR3 here is CASSLARGTGTDTQYF. As DNA, the CDR3 is TGTGCCAGCAGCTTAGCCCGCGGGACGGGCACAGATACGCAGTATTTT. The rearrangement links TRBV11-1 to TRBJ2-3, with a tentative D call TRBD2 (6 bases). V was shortened by 0 bases and J by 1 base, with 11 bases between the two germline ends. This CDR3 is built from 16 residues. Germline CDR1 SGHAT, CDR2 FQDESV (reference sequence). Supplemented by reference TRBV11-1 and TRBJ2-3, the full variable domain reads EAEVAQSPRYKITEKSQAVAFWCDPISGHATLYWYRQILGQGPELLVQFQDESVVDDSQLPKDRFSAERLKGVDSTLKIQPAELGDSAMYLCASSLARGTGTDTQYFGPGTRLTVL.

This clonotype came up many times. The genes are TRBV5-1 and TRBJ2-3, with 8 bases lining up with TRBD1. The CDR3 totals 17 residues. After removal of 0 bases from V and 4 bases from J, the junction contained 10 bases not matched to a gene. CDR1 is SGHRS and CDR2 is YFSETQ in the germline V gene. CDR3 loop: CASSLATSGGRSDTQYF. The CDR3 nucleotides are TGCGCCAGCAGCTTGGCCACGTCAGGGGGCAGATCAGATACGCAGTATTTT.

This clonotype showed up many times. As DNA, the CDR3 is TGTGCCAGCAGTGAATGGGGCACGACAGAGACCCAGTACTTC. This sequence encodes CASSEWGTTETQYF. The V and J genes are TRBV6-1 and TRBJ2-5; D might be TRBD1 (5 bases). Germline loops: CDR1 MNHNS, CDR2 SASEGT. Trimming removed 2 bases from V and 4 bases from J, with 11 bases in between. The CDR3 is made up of 14 amino acids.

This clonotype was recorded many times. Written as DNA, the CDR3 is TGTGCCAGCAGCTCCCCGGGCACAGATACGCAGTATTTT. Residues: CASSSPGTDTQYF. V is TRBV7-3 and J is TRBJ2-3, with D hard to call. The CDR3 has 13 residues. Germline-derived CDR1 and CDR2 are SGHTA and FQGTGA. With 4 bases removed from V and 1 base from J, the gap between germline ends came to 6 bases. Supplemented by reference TRBV7-3 and TRBJ2-3, the full variable domain reads GAGVSQTPSNKVTEKGKYVELRCDPISGHTALYWYRQSLGQGPEFLIYFQGTGAADDSGLPNDRFFAVRPEGSVSTLKIQRTERGDSAVYLCASSSPGTDTQYFGPGTRLTVL.

V gene TRBV6-1 combines with J gene TRBJ1-4; 7 bases map to TRBD1. This CDR3 region has 15 residues. V lost 4 bases, J lost 4 bases, and 6 bases stayed unmatched. Germline V lookup: CDR1 MNHNS, CDR2 SASEGT. The CDR3 region has the DNA TGTGCCAGCAGTGCACAACAGGGGTATAATGAAAAACTGTTTTTT. Translation: CASSAQQGYNEKLFF.